Shown below are 19 T cell receptor beta chains from a single sample sequenced in a study of blood T cell repertoires in COVID-19. This table comes from immunoSEQ multiplex PCR, and its TCRdb copy is limited to in-frame clones, with some not included. The sample has about 300,000 clones; about nine tenths are singletons. Sequencing used PBMCs or T cells enriched from blood (not recorded which). These receptors were taken from a young woman who had recovered from COVID-19.

The CDR3 DNA follows: TGTGCCAGCAGTTACTCGAAGGCGGGGGCATACGAGCAGTACTTC. Protein sequence: CASSYSKAGAYEQYF. The chain combines TRBV6-5 with TRBJ2-7; a possible D gene is TRBD2 (7 bases). The CDR3 runs 15 residues. V gave up 0 bases and J gave up 4 bases, with 13 bases separating them. Germline loops: CDR1 MNHEY, CDR2 SVGAGI.

The V call is TRBV6-6, the J call TRBJ2-7; 9 bases map to TRBD1. CDR3 length: 14 residues. V shed 6 bases, J shed 3 bases, and the junction held 6 bases outside the gene matches. Per the germline V gene, CDR1 is MNHNY and CDR2 is SVGAGI (reference sequence). CDR3 residues: CASRPGTGNYEQYF. DNA for the CDR3: TGTGCCAGCAGGCCCGGGACAGGGAACTACGAGCAGTACTTC.

The V gene is TRBV4-1, the J gene TRBJ2-1; maybe TRBD1 (7 bases). V lost 3 bases, J lost 3 bases, and 12 bases lay in between. CDR1 and CDR2 (germline): MGHRA, YSYEKL. This CDR3 comprises 15 residues. The CDR3: CASSQAGQHYNEQFF. CDR3 bases: TGCGCCAGCAGCCAGGCGGGACAGCACTACAATGAGCAGTTCTTC.

The gene calls are TRBV18 and TRBJ1-1; D is perhaps TRBD1 (6 bases). The V end was cut by 4 bases, the J end by 3 bases, with 9 bases between. Germline assignment: CDR1 KGHSH and CDR2 LQKENI. This CDR3 is built from 13 residues. The CDR3 DNA sequence: TGTGCCAGCTCACTACAGGGAGACACTGAAGCTTTCTTT. It translates to CASSLQGDTEAFF.

The J gene is TRBJ2-3, the V gene TRBV29-1; 7 nucleotides align to TRBD2. The CDR3 extends over 12 amino acids. Germline V CDR1 and CDR2: SQVTM, ANQGSEA. The trim removed 8 bases at V and 6 bases at J, leaving 8 bases unmatched. The CDR3 DNA is TGCAGCCCGGCGGGGGAGGGGGATACGCAGTATTTT. It codes for CSPAGEGDTQYF.

The rearrangement links TRBV4-1 to TRBJ2-3; 11 bases align to TRBD2. This CDR3 is built from 19 residues. Germline CDR1 and CDR2: MGHRA and YSYEKL. Trimming removed 4 bases from V and 0 bases from J; junction bases left unmatched: 12. This CDR3 is CASSPLGLAELSSTDTQYF. The DNA of the CDR3 is TGCGCCAGCAGCCCCTTGGGACTAGCGGAGTTATCTAGCACAGATACGCAGTATTTT.

Of note for this clone: The sample carries other DNA sequences with the same CDR3. V usage is TRBV20-1 and J usage is TRBJ2-5, with D unclear. The V gene's germline CDR1 is DFQATT and CDR2 SNEGSKA (reference sequence). Trimming left V 5 bases short and J 2 bases short, with 6 bases between. The CDR3 is 11 amino acids. The CDR3 region has the DNA TGCAGTGCTCGCCTACAAGAGACCCAGTACTTC. Translation gives CSARLQETQYF.

The chain combines TRBV7-3 with TRBJ2-1, with TRBD2 as a possible D gene (6 bases). In germline, CDR1 is SGHTA, CDR2 FQGTGA. The V end was cut by 0 bases, the J end by 6 bases, with 18 bases between. The CDR3 runs to 17 residues. The CDR3 spells CASSLTPIAVWGNEQFF. Here the CDR3 DNA reads TGTGCCAGCAGCTTAACCCCTATAGCGGTTTGGGGCAATGAGCAGTTCTTC.

The V and J genes are TRBV5-1 and TRBJ1-1; D is unclear. This CDR3 is built from 14 residues. The V end was cut by 5 bases, the J end by 0 bases, with 11 bases between. Per the germline V gene, CDR1 is SGHRS and CDR2 is YFSETQ. The CDR3 sequence is CASSSRRVNTEAFF. The CDR3 DNA reads TGCGCCAGCAGTTCCAGACGGGTGAACACTGAAGCTTTCTTT. The complete variable domain, with remaining parts taken from reference TRBV5-1 and TRBJ1-1, reads KAGVTQTPRYLIKTRGQQVTLSCSPISGHRSVSWYQQTPGQGLQFLFEYFSETQRNKGNFPGRFSGRQFSNSRSEMNVSTLELGDSALYLCASSSRRVNTEAFFGQGTRLTVV.

The CDR3 loop reads CASSGGQGAAYGYTF. DNA for the CDR3: TGCGCCAGCAGCGGGGGACAGGGGGCGGCCTATGGCTACACCTTC. The gene calls are TRBV5-1 and TRBJ1-2; TRBD1 matches at 12 bases. Trimming removed 4 bases from V and 4 bases from J; junction bases left unmatched: 5. The CDR3 runs 15 residues. Looked up from germline, CDR1 is SGHRS and CDR2 is YFSETQ.

This sequence joins TRBV18 and TRBJ1-2, with 9 bases lining up with TRBD1. Germline V gene sequence: CDR1 KGHSH, CDR2 LQKENI. The CDR3 loop spans 13 amino acids. The J segment lost 6 bases and the V segment lost 4 bases, leaving 3 bases of the junction unmatched. In DNA form, the CDR3 reads TGTGCCAGCTCACGGGACAGGGTGAATGGCTACACCTTC. As protein: CASSRDRVNGYTF.

V is TRBV2 and J is TRBJ2-1, with 8 bases aligning to TRBD2. The germline V gene encodes CDR1 SNHLY and CDR2 FYNNEI. The CDR3 length is 15 residues. The junction had 8 bases not matched to a gene; V was cut back by 5 bases and J by 5 bases. The CDR3: CASSPRTSSNNEQFF. CDR3 nucleotides: TGTGCCAGCAGTCCTAGGACTAGCTCGAACAATGAGCAGTTCTTC.

This chain connects TRBV9 to TRBJ1-4; no reliable D call. This CDR3 has 15 amino acids. CDR1 SGDLS and CDR2 YYNGEE come from the germline V gene. V lost 0 bases to trimming and J lost 5 bases, with 11 bases between them. CDR3 protein: CASSVGTAGNEKLFF. The CDR3 DNA is TGTGCCAGCAGCGTAGGGACCGCGGGGAATGAAAAACTGTTTTTT.

The chain employs TRBV5-5 and TRBJ1-1; TRBD1 agrees at 10 bases. The germline V gene has CDR1 SGHKS and CDR2 YYEKEE (reference sequence). V lost 4 bases, J lost 1 base, and 4 bases stayed unmatched. The CDR3 sequence is 15 residues long. Here the CDR3 reads CASSGGQGWNTEAFF. The CDR3 region has the DNA TGTGCCAGCAGCGGGGGACAGGGGTGGAACACTGAAGCTTTCTTT.

The rearrangement joins TRBV7-2 to TRBJ1-6; no clear D. The CDR3 spans 13 residues. Germline V gene data show CDR1 as SGHTA and CDR2 as FQGNSA. V lost 3 bases to trimming and J lost 7 bases, with 7 bases between them. For the CDR3, the DNA is TGTGCCAGCAGCTTTTTCGAGAATTCACCCCTCCACTTT. It yields the protein CASSFFENSPLHF.

The chain carries TRBV7-9 and TRBJ2-3, with 7 bases identical to TRBD1. Per the germline V gene, CDR1 is SEHNR and CDR2 is FQNEAQ (reference sequence). The CDR3 covers 14 residues. Germline trimming cut 5 bases from V and 6 bases from J; bases unmatched to any gene: 8. The DNA for the CDR3 is TGTGCCAGCAGCCTCGCCAGGGGGTGGGATACGCAGTATTTT. This translates into CASSLARGWDTQYF.

The chain joins TRBV3-1 (or the pseudogene TRBV3-2) to TRBJ2-2, with 7 bases that match TRBD2. Germline CDR1 LGHDT, CDR2 YNNKEL (reference sequence). Germline trimming cut 2 bases from V and 6 bases from J; bases unmatched to any gene: 6. This CDR3 is 15 amino acids long. For the CDR3, the DNA is TGTGCCAGCAGCCAACAGGGAGGGGCGGCCGGGGAGCTGTTTTTT. Translation gives CASSQQGGAAGELFF.

The rearrangement uses TRBV6-1 and TRBJ2-7; 10 bases match TRBD1. Trimming at V came to 3 bases and at J to 1 base, leaving 12 bases not matched to a gene. Germline CDR1 MNHNS, CDR2 SASEGT. The CDR3 is 18 amino acids. The CDR3 here is CASSDAWIPGQGSYEQYF. The CDR3 region has the DNA TGTGCCAGCAGTGATGCTTGGATTCCGGGACAGGGGTCCTACGAGCAGTACTTC.

The chain couples TRBV12-3 or TRBV12-4 to TRBJ1-1; TRBD1 might be the D (5 bases). This CDR3 contains 12 residues. Trimming took off 4 bases at V and 8 bases at J, with 11 bases between the two ends. The CDR3 DNA follows: TGTGCCAGCAGTTCCAGGGTGGGGGAAGCTTTCTTT. Protein product: CASSSRVGEAFF.